The rows below give T cell receptor beta chains drawn from one sample of a study of T cell changes during pregnancy in multiple sclerosis. Profiled with immunoSEQ multiplex PCR; TCRdb holds only in-frame clones, not every one. The table shows around 30,000 clones, with roughly 89% occurring only once. The specimen comprised CD8+ T cells from peripheral blood mononuclear cells, sampled in the first trimester of pregnancy. These receptors all come from a female donor with multiple sclerosis, enrolled in a pregnancy study. The CDR3 runs from the conserved cysteine through the conserved F or W. A D gene is named only where the DNA matches it firmly. The size of a clone is reported for some rows only, either as once, few or many, or as a class for expanded clones.

clone size	V gene	J gene	D gene	CDR3 DNA	CDR3 protein
NA	TRBV27	TRBJ1-2	NA	TGTGCCAGCAAAGGGGGGGACTATGGCTACACCTTC	CASKGGDYGYTF
NA	TRBV11-2	TRBJ2-3	TRBD2	TGTGCCAGCAGCTTTAGCGGGACTAGCACAGATACGCAGTATTTT	CASSFSGTSTDTQYF
NA	TRBV19	TRBJ1-2	NA	TGTGCCAGTAGGCCTCCACCGGCAGGTGGGTATGGCTACACCTTC	CASRPPPAGGYGYTF
NA	TRBV10-3	TRBJ2-2	TRBD1	TGTGCCATCAGTGCCGGACAGGGATCGAACACCGGGGAGCTGTTTTTT	CAISAGQGSNTGELFF
NA	TRBV2	TRBJ2-2	TRBD1	TGTGCCAGCAGTGAACCCGACAGGGAATCGGATACCGGGGAGCTGTTTTTT	CASSEPDRESDTGELFF
NA	TRBV27	TRBJ2-7	TRBD1	TGTGCCAGCAGTTTAACCACAGGGGGGCCCTACGAGCAGTACTTC	CASSLTTGGPYEQYF
once	TRBV7-2	TRBJ1-6	NA	TGTGCCAGCAGCTTAGTTTCAGGGAATTCACCCCTCCACTTT	CASSLVSGNSPLHF
NA	TRBV4-1	TRBJ2-2	TRBD2	TGCGCCAGCAGCCAAAGGATACCGGGACTAGCGGGGCCCGGGGAGCTGTTTTTT	CASSQRIPGLAGPGELFF
NA	TRBV27	TRBJ2-7	TRBD1	TGTGCCAGCAGTTTAGGGACAGGGCCCTACGAGCAGTACTTC	CASSLGTGPYEQYF
NA	TRBV10-3	TRBJ1-2	TRBD1	TGTGCCATCAGTGAGTTCGGCCGGGGACAGGGACTTGGCTACACCTTC	CAISEFGRGQGLGYTF
few	TRBV2	TRBJ2-7	NA	TGTGCCAGCAGTGGCGAATCCTACGAGCAGTACTTC	CASSGESYEQYF
few	TRBV12-5	TRBJ1-5	NA	TGTGCTAGTGGACAGGACGGGTATCAGCCCCAGCATTTT	CASGQDGYQPQHF
NA	TRBV6-4	TRBJ2-1	TRBD2	TGTGCCAGCAGTCTCACTAGCGGGGGGGCCAATGAGCAGTTCTTC	CASSLTSGGANEQFF
NA	TRBV7-9	TRBJ1-4	NA	TGTGCCAGCAGCTCAGGGTTTAATGAAAAACTGTTTTTT	CASSSGFNEKLFF
once	TRBV27	TRBJ2-3	NA	TGTGCCAGCAGTTACAAAAACCAGGGAAATACGCAGTATTTT	CASSYKNQGNTQYF
large	TRBV6-1	TRBJ1-5	TRBD1	TGTGCCAGCAGTGCTGCCGGGACAGGGAGTCAGCCCCAGCATTTT	CASSAAGTGSQPQHF
NA	TRBV7-3	TRBJ2-1	TRBD2	TGTGCCAGCAGCCTCGGACTAGCGGGAGTTGGCTACAATGAGCAGTTCTTC	CASSLGLAGVGYNEQFF
NA	TRBV23-1	TRBJ1-6	NA	TGCGCCAGCAGGGTGGAAGGAGGTGCGATTAATTCACCCCTCCACTTT	CASRVEGGAINSPLHF
NA	TRBV4-3	TRBJ1-1	TRBD1	TGCGCCAGCAGCCGGGTTCTGACAGGGTTCGAATTCGCTTTCTTT	CASSRVLTGFEFAFF
NA	TRBV27	TRBJ2-7	TRBD1	TGTGCCAGCAGTTTGATTCAGGGGGCTGGGTACGAGCAGTACTTC	CASSLIQGAGYEQYF
NA	TRBV5-6	TRBJ2-1	TRBD1	TGTGCCAGCGTGACACAGGGGCTGGGCAATGAGCAGTTCTTC	CASVTQGLGNEQFF
NA	TRBV5-4	TRBJ2-2	TRBD2	TGTGCCAGCAGCTTCAGGGTGGCGGGGGTTACCGGGGAGCTGTTTTTT	CASSFRVAGVTGELFF
once	TRBV19	TRBJ2-7	TRBD1	TGTGCCAGTAGTGCAGGGACAGGGTCCTACGAGCAGTACTTC	CASSAGTGSYEQYF
NA	TRBV10-2	TRBJ2-3	NA	TGCGCCAGCAGGGGGGAGGCTAGCGAGTTCACAGATACGCAGTATTTT	CASRGEASEFTDTQYF
few	TRBV30	TRBJ1-1	NA	TGTGCCTGCGAAGGTCTTTGGGCAGGGTGGGTCGCTTTCTTT	CACEGLWAGWVAFF
NA	TRBV27	TRBJ1-6	TRBD1	TGTGCCAGCAGTGCCCGACAGGGGGAGCGCCTTTTTTCGCCCCTCCACTTT	CASSARQGERLFSPLHF
NA	TRBV7-8	TRBJ2-1	TRBD2	TGTGCCAGCACGCCAGAGGGCGGGGGTCTTTCTGAGCAGTTCTTC	CASTPEGGGLSEQFF
NA	TRBV9	TRBJ2-7	NA	TGTGCCAGCAGCGCCCATTTCGAGACAGGTCCCTACGAGCAGTACTTC	CASSAHFETGPYEQYF
NA	TRBV9	TRBJ2-1	NA	TGTGCCAGCAGCGTAGCTACAGGAGGGGTAAATGAGCAGTTCTTC	CASSVATGGVNEQFF
NA	TRBV19	TRBJ1-1	NA	TGTGCCAGTAGTATTGGGTTGGCAGGGGAAGCTTTCTTT	CASSIGLAGEAFF
NA	TRBV19	TRBJ1-5	NA	TGTGCCAGTAGTATAAGGAGTGACAATCAGCCCCAGCATTTT	CASSIRSDNQPQHF
NA	TRBV10-2	TRBJ2-2	TRBD2	TGCGCCAGCACCGTGAGCGGGACGAACACCGGGGAGCTGTTTTTT	CASTVSGTNTGELFF
NA	TRBV7-9	TRBJ1-5	NA	TGTGCCAGCAGCTTGTACCAGTCTCAGCCCCAGCATTTT	CASSLYQSQPQHF
NA	TRBV19	TRBJ1-1	NA	TGTGCCAGTAGTATTGATGTAGCCCCTAACACTGAAGCTTTCTTT	CASSIDVAPNTEAFF
few	TRBV7-8	TRBJ1-6	TRBD1	TGTGCCAGCAGCTCGAGGACAGGGGGCGTTGAGCCCCTCCACTTT	CASSSRTGGVEPLHF
NA	TRBV4-2	TRBJ2-2	TRBD2	TGTGCCAGCAGCCAACTCCTAGCGGCTACCGGGGAGCTGTTTTTT	CASSQLLAATGELFF
NA	TRBV19	TRBJ2-7	TRBD1	TGTGCCAGTAGTCCAGGGACAGGGGCCTACGAGCAGTACTTC	CASSPGTGAYEQYF
NA	TRBV7-9	TRBJ2-3	NA	TGTGCCAGCAGCCAGCGGACCAATACGCAGTATTTT	CASSQRTNTQYF
NA	TRBV6-5	TRBJ2-5	TRBD2	TGTGCCAGCAGTTACGGACTAGCCTCCCAAGAGACCCAGTACTTC	CASSYGLASQETQYF
NA	TRBV6-4	TRBJ1-2	NA	TGTGCCAGCAGTGATACCAGGGAGGCAGACGGCTACACCTTC	CASSDTREADGYTF
NA	TRBV6-6	TRBJ2-5	NA	TGTGCCAGCAGTTATTTGAGTTGGGAGACCCAGTACTTC	CASSYLSWETQYF
few	TRBV6-4	TRBJ2-1	TRBD1	TGTGCCAGCAGCCAGACAGGGAACAATGAGCAGTTCTTC	CASSQTGNNEQFF
once	TRBV27	TRBJ2-4	NA	TGTGCCAGCAGCTTAACAGGGACGGTGTACATTCAGTACTTC	CASSLTGTVYIQYF
once	TRBV27	TRBJ2-1	TRBD2	TGTGCCAGCAGCCTACTCCCCGGGACTAGTGCCTACAATGAGCAGTTCTTC	CASSLLPGTSAYNEQFF